Presented here are 26 T cell receptor beta chains from one specimen sequenced in a study of shared clonotypes between healthy human individuals. Produced via immunoSEQ multiplex PCR; TCRdb's table is partial and in-frame only. This table holds about 2,500,000 clones, 90% to 95% found once. The sample consisted of naive CD4+ T cells sorted from blood. Subset in this sample: CD45RA+ positively selected. The receptor source for this set is a man aged 18 to 29 in good health.

V gene TRBV5-6 combines with J gene TRBJ1-2; the match to TRBD1 covers 9 bases. The CDR3 extends over 16 amino acids. V dropped 0 bases and J dropped 3; count of bases not matched to a gene: 6. Germline values: CDR1 SGHDT, CDR2 YYEEEE. The CDR3 is CASSLGDRAVYYGYTF. Here the CDR3 DNA reads TGTGCCAGCAGCTTGGGGGACAGGGCCGTGTACTATGGCTACACCTTC.

The chain combines TRBV28 with TRBJ2-7; the match to TRBD2 covers 15 bases. The ends lost 3 bases at V and 2 bases at J; junction bases unmatched: 5. The CDR3 sequence is 17 residues long. Germline CDR1 is MDHEN and CDR2 is SYDVKM. The CDR3 sequence: CASSFFGLAGGTYEQYF. Here the CDR3 DNA reads TGTGCCAGCAGTTTTTTCGGACTAGCGGGGGGGACCTACGAGCAGTACTTC. Complete variable domain (other parts from reference TRBV28 and TRBJ2-7): DVKVTQSSRYLVKRTGEKVFLECVQDMDHENMFWYRQDPGLGLRLIYFSYDVKMKEKGDIPEGYSVSREKKERFSLILESASTNQTSMYLCASSFFGLAGGTYEQYFGPGTRLTVT.

CDR3 loop: CASSLSTSITYEQYF. CDR3 DNA: TGCGCCAGCAGCTTGTCTACCTCCATTACCTACGAGCAGTACTTC. The V and J genes are TRBV5-1 and TRBJ2-7; D gene ambiguous. CDR3 size: 15 residues. Germline V gene lookup returns CDR1 SGHRS and CDR2 YFSETQ. The V end lost 1 base, the J end lost 2 bases, and 13 bases lay between the germline ends.

This chain uses TRBV21-1 with TRBJ1-3. TRBV21-1 is tagged as a pseudogene. The CDR3 length is 17 residues. The CDR3 is CARPSGRTEVPGNTIYF. As DNA, the CDR3 is TGTGCCAGGCCCTCTGGGAGGACAGAAGTCCCTGGAAACACCATATATTTT.

J is TRBJ2-1 and V is TRBV11-2; the match to TRBD2 covers 7 bases. The V gene's germline CDR1 is SGHAT and CDR2 FQNNGV. The junction had 11 bases not matched to a gene; V was cut back by 4 bases and J by 2 bases. The CDR3 contains 17 residues. CDR3 region: CASSSAWLAVTYNEQFF. For the CDR3, the DNA is TGTGCCAGCAGCTCCGCCTGGCTAGCGGTAACCTACAATGAGCAGTTCTTC.

The chain combines TRBV5-6 with TRBJ2-1, with D unclear. The CDR3 runs 13 residues. Trimming took off 1 base at V and 9 bases at J, with 11 bases between the two ends. Germline CDR1 is SGHDT and CDR2 is YYEEEE. The CDR3 is CASSLLLGSEQFF. CDR3 coding DNA: TGTGCCAGCAGCTTGTTATTGGGAAGTGAGCAGTTCTTC.

The J gene is TRBJ1-2, the V gene TRBV27; 9 positions agree with TRBD1. V gave up 2 bases and J gave up 8 bases; unmatched junction bases: 6. The CDR3 has 14 amino acids. Germline V gene sequence: CDR1 MNHEY, CDR2 SMNVEV (reference sequence). CDR3 DNA: TGTGCCAGCAGTTTACGAGGGACAGGGTTGGGCTACACCTTC. Amino acids: CASSLRGTGLGYTF.

The chain has TRBV18 and TRBJ1-3; 7 bases fit TRBD1. The germline V gene has CDR1 KGHSH and CDR2 LQKENI. Losses at the gene ends were 3 bases for V and 1 base for J; bases not matched to a gene: 3. The CDR3 has 15 amino acids. This chain's CDR3 is CASSPGQPSGNTIYF. The CDR3 coding sequence is TGTGCCAGCTCACCGGGACAGCCTTCTGGAAACACCATATATTTT. Filled out from reference TRBV18 and TRBJ1-3, the complete variable domain reads NAGVMQNPRHLVRRRGQEARLRCSPMKGHSHVYWYRQLPEEGLKFMVYLQKENIIDESGMPKERFSAEFPKEGPSILRIQQVVRGDSAAYFCASSPGQPSGNTIYFGEGSWLTVV.

The V gene is TRBV6-6, the J gene TRBJ1-2, with D tentatively TRBD1 (6 bases). The CDR3 is made up of 12 amino acids. V was clipped by 6 bases and J by 7 bases, with 12 bases between them. Germline V gene sequence: CDR1 MNHNY, CDR2 SVGAGI (reference sequence). The CDR3 protein is CASSNTGLGYTF. In DNA form, the CDR3 reads TGTGCCAGCAGCAATACAGGGCTTGGCTACACCTTC.

This sequence joins TRBV11-2 and TRBJ2-2; possible D gene TRBD1, 6 bases. V lost 5 bases, J lost 1 base, and 17 bases lay in between. Germline V CDR1 and CDR2: SGHAT, FQNNGV. CDR3 length equals 17 residues. The CDR3 DNA sequence: TGTGCCAGCAGCGGGGCAGGGGCGATCCTGAACACCGGGGAGCTGTTTTTT. Protein product: CASSGAGAILNTGELFF.

The gene calls are TRBV27 and TRBJ1-5; D perhaps matches TRBD1 (6 bases). CDR3 length: 16 residues. Germline CDR1 is MNHEY and CDR2 is SMNVEV (reference sequence). V shed 5 bases and J shed 0 bases, with 14 bases lying between them. The CDR3 DNA reads TGTGCCAGCAGTCCCACACAGGGAAATAGCAATCAGCCCCAGCATTTT. This gives the protein CASSPTQGNSNQPQHF.

The count of this clone is one. This rearrangement joins TRBV4-3 to TRBJ1-2; no clear D gene. Trimming stripped 0 bases from V and 2 bases from J, with 10 bases between. CDR1 and CDR2 from the germline V gene are LGHNA and YSLEER. CDR3 size: 15 residues. The CDR3: CASSQDHPGNYGYTF. CDR3 bases: TGCGCCAGCAGCCAAGATCACCCGGGGAACTATGGCTACACCTTC.

This chain links TRBV9 with TRBJ2-7; perhaps D is TRBD1 or TRBD2 (5 bases each). Germline CDR1 reads SGDLS; CDR2 reads YYNGEE. Trimming took off 2 bases at V and 0 bases at J, with 12 bases between the two ends. This CDR3 has 15 amino acids. The CDR3 loop reads CASSVQAGTSYEQYF. The CDR3 DNA is TGTGCCAGCAGCGTTCAGGCAGGGACCTCCTACGAGCAGTACTTC.

The rearrangement uses TRBV11-1 and TRBJ2-1; TRBD2 is a possible D gene (6 bases). This CDR3 spans 13 amino acids. The V gene's germline CDR1 is SGHAT and CDR2 FQDESV (reference sequence). The V and J ends lost 5 bases and 5 bases respectively, with 10 bases between them. CDR3 amino acids: CASSHRLDNEQFF. DNA for the CDR3: TGTGCCAGCAGCCATAGACTAGACAATGAGCAGTTCTTC.

The V call is TRBV6-5, the J call TRBJ1-1, with D unclear. With 0 bases removed from V and 11 bases from J, the gap between germline ends came to 22 bases. Germline V gives CDR1 MNHEY, CDR2 SVGAGI. The CDR3 spans 16 residues. The CDR3 loop reads CASSYSVQAVVLLAFF. CDR3 DNA: TGTGCCAGCAGTTACTCGGTCCAGGCTGTGGTTCTCCTGGCTTTCTTT.

V usage is TRBV27 and J usage is TRBJ1-5; tentatively, D is TRBD1 (5 bases). Per germline, CDR1 MNHEY and CDR2 SMNVEV (reference sequence). Trimming shortened V by 5 bases and J by 5 bases, and 16 bases separated the two germline ends. This CDR3 spans 15 amino acids. The CDR3 DNA reads as TGTGCCAGCAGTCCCTGGGGGGAGATTTATCAGCCCCAGCATTTT. Translating gives CASSPWGEIYQPQHF.

V gene TRBV2 combines with J gene TRBJ2-3; 9 positions match TRBD2. CDR1 and CDR2 (germline): SNHLY, FYNNEI. The CDR3 is made up of 13 amino acids. V lost 7 bases, J lost 10 bases, and 9 bases stayed unmatched. CDR3 nucleotide sequence: TGTGCCAGCAAAGGGGATAGCGGGGGCGCGCAGTATTTT. Translation: CASKGDSGGAQYF. The entire variable domain, with the rest obtained from reference TRBV2 and TRBJ2-3, is as follows: EPEVTQTPSHQVTQMGQEVILRCVPISNHLYFYWYRQILGQKVEFLVSFYNNEISEKSEIFDDQFSVERPDGSNFTLKIRSTKLEDSAMYFCASKGDSGGAQYFGPGTRLTVL.

The chain recombines TRBV18 with TRBJ2-7, with a weak D call TRBD1 (6 bases). This CDR3 region has 16 residues. Germline V gene sequence: CDR1 KGHSH, CDR2 LQKENI. Trimming removed 0 bases at V and 5 bases at J, with 17 bases between. CDR3 DNA: TGTGCCAGCTCACCACCTCCCATCGCAGGGGAGAACGAGCAGTACTTC. Residues: CASSPPPIAGENEQYF.

The chain is built from TRBV7-9 and TRBJ2-5; D is unclear. The germline V gene has CDR1 SEHNR and CDR2 FQNEAQ (reference sequence). This CDR3 has 12 residues. The germline V and J ends were trimmed by 3 bases and 4 bases, with 6 bases remaining between them. CDR3 residues: CASSFTVETQYF. The CDR3, as DNA: TGTGCCAGCAGCTTTACTGTAGAGACCCAGTACTTC.

The V gene is TRBV30, the J gene TRBJ1-4, with no clear D. The V gene's germline CDR1 is GTSNPN and CDR2 SVGIG (reference sequence). The V end lost 2 bases, the J end lost 2 bases, and 9 bases lay between the germline ends. CDR3 length: 14 amino acids. The CDR3 coding sequence is TGTGCCTGGAGTATTGGTTTCACTAATGAAAAACTGTTTTTT. It codes for CAWSIGFTNEKLFF.

The CDR3 nucleotides read TGCGCCAGCAGCCTCGGGACTTCGAACACTGAAGCTTTCTTT. This sequence encodes CASSLGTSNTEAFF. The rearrangement links TRBV4-3 to TRBJ1-1; possible D gene TRBD1, 5 bases. The V gene lost 4 bases and the J gene lost 1 base, with 10 bases spanning the gap. CDR3 length: 14 residues. Germline values: CDR1 LGHNA, CDR2 YSLEER.

V gene TRBV2 combines with J gene TRBJ2-5; no clear D. V lost 4 bases, J lost 5 bases, and 5 bases lay in between. Germline V lookup: CDR1 SNHLY, CDR2 FYNNEI. This CDR3 region has 11 residues. The chain's CDR3 is CASSGWETQYF. The CDR3 bases are TGTGCCAGCAGTGGTTGGGAGACCCAGTACTTC.

The chain couples TRBV11-2 to TRBJ2-1; 15 bases align to TRBD2. The CDR3 contains 16 residues. With 5 bases clipped from V and 5 bases from J, the junction kept 4 bases outside the gene matches. CDR1 and CDR2 from the germline V gene are SGHAT and FQNNGV. CDR3 loop: CASSGLAGGSNNEQFF. Written as DNA, the CDR3 is TGTGCCAGCAGCGGACTAGCGGGAGGGTCTAACAATGAGCAGTTCTTC.

This clone was counted only a few times. J is TRBJ2-3 and V is TRBV6-1; D gene unclear. V lost 2 bases and J lost 3, with 3 bases in between. Germline values: CDR1 MNHNS, CDR2 SASEGT. The CDR3 is made up of 12 amino acids. The CDR3 DNA reads TGTGCCAGCAGTGAATGGACAGATACGCAGTATTTT. This encodes CASSEWTDTQYF.

Regarding this clone: Other DNA sequences in the sample encode the same CDR3. The CDR3, as DNA: TGCGCCAGCAGCAAAGATAACTATGGCTACACCTTC. Amino acid sequence: CASSKDNYGYTF. The chain carries TRBV5-1 and TRBJ1-2; D unresolved. CDR1 and CDR2 (germline): SGHRS, YFSETQ. Trimming removed 4 bases from V and 1 base from J, with 5 bases in between. This CDR3 has 12 amino acids.

This CDR3 is CASSNALSDSYEQYF. The CDR3 nucleotides are TGTGCCAGCAGCAATGCCTTAAGCGACTCCTACGAGCAGTACTTC. The chain recombines TRBV13 with TRBJ2-7; no firm D call. There are 15 residues in the CDR3. The V gene lost 5 bases and the J gene lost 0 bases, with 14 bases spanning the gap. Germline V CDR1 and CDR2: PRHDT, FYEKMQ (reference sequence).